The rows below give T cell receptor beta chains drawn from one sample of a study of T cell responses to AZD1222 COVID-19 vaccine. Clones were sequenced by immunoSEQ multiplex PCR, and TCRdb holds only the in-frame ones, with some missing. The sample records some 130,000 clones, approximately 90% being singletons. The input for sequencing was peripheral blood, taken on day 0 of AZD1222 vaccination. The source of these receptors is an adult in good health. The CDR3 runs from the conserved cysteine through the conserved F or W. The D gene is left open where the match is weak. Clone size, where shown, is once, few, many, or a class for clones that have expanded.

V,D,length,J,size,CDR3,DNA
TRBV4-1,TRBD1,16,TRBJ2-7,NA,CASSPRWGDRGSEQYF,TGCGCCAGCAGCCCAAGATGGGGGGACAGGGGATCCGAGCAGTACTTC
TRBV10-1,NA,16,TRBJ2-7,NA,CASSESLASVRHEQYF,TGCGCCAGCAGTGAGTCACTGGCCTCCGTAAGGCACGAGCAGTACTTC
TRBV11-1,TRBD2,16,TRBJ2-7,NA,CASSTKGRGLSYEQYF,TGTGCCAGCAGCACCAAGGGGAGGGGTCTCTCCTACGAGCAGTACTTC
TRBV5-4,NA,16,TRBJ1-2,NA,CASSAGWGRDNYGYTF,TGTGCCAGCAGCGCGGGCTGGGGCAGGGATAACTATGGCTACACCTTC
TRBV20-1,TRBD2,15,TRBJ2-1,NA,CSASGTSGGLDEQFF,TGCAGTGCTAGTGGGACTAGCGGGGGACTTGATGAGCAGTTCTTC
TRBV7-3,TRBD2,15,TRBJ2-5,NA,CASSLGREWGETQYF,TGTGCCAGCAGCCTGGGGAGGGAGTGGGGAGAGACCCAGTACTTC
TRBV13,TRBD1,14,TRBJ2-7,once,CASSFDRGSYEQYF,TGTGCCAGCAGCTTCGACAGGGGGTCCTACGAGCAGTACTTC
TRBV13,NA,13,TRBJ2-7,NA,CASSLGLTYEQYF,TGTGCCAGCAGCCTCGGACTCACCTACGAGCAGTACTTC
TRBV7-3,NA,15,TRBJ1-5,NA,CASRGGAERNQPQHF,TGTGCCAGCAGGGGGGGAGCAGAAAGGAATCAGCCCCAGCATTTT
TRBV27,NA,15,TRBJ1-6,NA,CASSYAEGSYSPLHF,TGTGCCAGCAGTTATGCGGAAGGCTCGTATTCACCCCTCCACTTT
TRBV2,NA,13,TRBJ2-1,NA,CASRDSHYNEQFF,TGTGCCAGCAGGGACAGCCATTACAATGAGCAGTTCTTC
TRBV11-2,TRBD1,15,TRBJ1-6,once,CASSYRGTANSPLHF,TGTGCCAGCAGCTACCGCGGGACAGCAAATTCACCCCTCCACTTT
TRBV6-1,TRBD2,17,TRBJ2-1,NA,CASSDLARGGSYNEQFF,TGTGCCAGCAGTGATTTGGCGCGGGGGGGAAGCTACAATGAGCAGTTCTTC
TRBV5-1,NA,16,TRBJ2-3,NA,CASSLNPGVFTDTQYF,TGCGCCAGCAGCTTGAATCCAGGGGTTTTCACAGATACGCAGTATTTT
TRBV19,NA,14,TRBJ1-3,NA,CASSISGAGNTIYF,TGTGCCAGTAGTATAAGTGGGGCTGGAAACACCATATATTTT
TRBV6-6,NA,14,TRBJ2-7,NA,CASSPGLGSYEQYF,TGTGCCAGCAGCCCAGGCCTAGGCTCCTACGAGCAGTACTTC
TRBV6-5,NA,14,TRBJ1-1,NA,CASSYGGFNTEAFF,TGTGCCAGCAGTTACGGGGGTTTTAACACTGAAGCTTTCTTT